Listed here are 32 T cell receptor beta chains from one sample, sequenced in a study of T cell repertoires and HLA-DP antigens. Profiling relied on immunoSEQ multiplex PCR, and the TCRdb table lists in-frame clones only, not all of them. The sample yields roughly 110,000 clones, roughly 92% seen once. Their target antigens are unknown. The sample taken for sequencing was CD4+ T cells from PBMCs. The receptor set was obtained from a woman aged 18-35 years in good health and CMV-seronegative.

This chain links TRBV5-1 with TRBJ1-3, with TRBD1 matching over 7 bases. The CDR3 extends over 16 amino acids. Germline V gives CDR1 SGHRS, CDR2 YFSETQ. The ends lost 1 base at V and 0 bases at J; junction bases unmatched: 4. In nucleotides, the CDR3 is TGCGCCAGCAGCTTGCATGGGACAGTCTCTGGAAACACCATATATTTT. Its protein is CASSLHGTVSGNTIYF.

The V and J genes are TRBV5-4 and TRBJ1-2; no definite D call. V was trimmed by 0 bases and J by 5 bases, leaving 11 bases between them. Germline-derived CDR1 and CDR2 are SGHNT and YYREEE (reference sequence). The CDR3 loop spans 14 amino acids. The CDR3 DNA reads TGTGCCAGCAGCTTGGGGAGAGAGTTGTATGGCTACACCTTC. Translated, it gives CASSLGRELYGYTF.

The chain uses TRBV11-2 and TRBJ2-5; 8 bases are a match to TRBD2. With 5 bases clipped from V and 1 base from J, the junction kept 6 bases outside the gene matches. The CDR3 contains 15 residues. Germline V lookup: CDR1 SGHAT, CDR2 FQNNGV. The chain's CDR3 is CASSGTSGPQETQYF. In DNA form, the CDR3 reads TGTGCCAGCAGCGGTACTAGCGGACCCCAAGAGACCCAGTACTTC.

The rearrangement joins TRBV4-3 to TRBJ1-6, with 10 bases that match TRBD1. This CDR3 contains 15 residues. V shed 1 base, J shed 9 bases, and the junction held 3 bases outside the gene matches. Germline CDR1 LGHNA, CDR2 YSLEER. The CDR3, as DNA: TGCGCCAGCAGCCAAGGACAGGGGGCTTTTTCACCCCTCCACTTT. Amino acids: CASSQGQGAFSPLHF.

The chain uses TRBV11-3 and TRBJ1-5; weak D call: TRBD1 (5 bases). Looked up from germline, CDR1 is SGHNT and CDR2 is YENEEA. This CDR3 region has 16 residues. Trimming shortened V by 2 bases and J by 0 bases, and 11 bases separated the two germline ends. DNA for the CDR3: TGTGCCAGCAGCTTAAAGGACAAAGATAGCAATCAGCCCCAGCATTTT. Amino acid sequence: CASSLKDKDSNQPQHF. The variable domain in full, completed from reference TRBV11-3 and TRBJ1-5, reads EAGVVQSPRYKIIEKKQPVAFWCNPISGHNTLYWYLQNLGQGPELLIRYENEEAVDDSQLPKDRFSAERLKGVDSTLKIQPAELGDSAVYLCASSLKDKDSNQPQHFGDGTRLSIL.

V gene TRBV4-1 combines with J gene TRBJ2-1; 7 bases align to TRBD2. The CDR3 totals 18 residues. Germline values: CDR1 MGHRA, CDR2 YSYEKL. Losses at the gene ends were 0 bases for V and 0 bases for J; bases not matched to a gene: 8. As DNA, the CDR3 is TGCGCCAGCAGCCAAGATGTGTTGGGGGGGAGCTCCTACAATGAGCAGTTCTTC. It encodes CASSQDVLGGSSYNEQFF.

CDR3 residues: CASSPRDYSYEQYF. In DNA form, the CDR3 reads TGTGCCAGCAGCCCTCGGGACTACTCCTACGAGCAGTACTTC. The chain uses TRBV9 and TRBJ2-7, with TRBD2 identical over 7 bases. This CDR3 comprises 14 residues. The germline CDR1 and CDR2 sequences are SGDLS and YYNGEE. The trim removed 4 bases at V and 0 bases at J, leaving 4 bases unmatched.

V usage is TRBV5-1 and J usage is TRBJ2-2, with 9 bases lining up with TRBD1. The V and J ends lost 4 bases and 1 base, in that order; junction bases with no gene match: 5. The CDR3 length is 16 residues. Per germline, CDR1 SGHRS and CDR2 YFSETQ. CDR3: CASSRRTGVNTGELFF. The CDR3, as DNA: TGCGCCAGCAGCCGACGGACAGGGGTGAACACCGGGGAGCTGTTTTTT. Full variable domain (remainder filled in from reference TRBV5-1 and TRBJ2-2): KAGVTQTPRYLIKTRGQQVTLSCSPISGHRSVSWYQQTPGQGLQFLFEYFSETQRNKGNFPGRFSGRQFSNSRSEMNVSTLELGDSALYLCASSRRTGVNTGELFFGEGSRLTVL.

The chain employs TRBV29-1 and TRBJ2-1, with 9 bases identical to TRBD2. V gave up 2 bases and J gave up 2 bases; unmatched junction bases: 7. This CDR3 spans 16 amino acids. In germline, CDR1 is SQVTM, CDR2 ANQGSEA. The CDR3 reads CSVERRGGAAYNEQFF. DNA for the CDR3: TGCAGCGTTGAACGGCGCGGGGGGGCCGCCTACAATGAGCAGTTCTTC.

The chain's CDR3 is CASSLGRGAYEQYF. CDR3 in DNA: TGTGCCAGCAGCTTAGGGAGGGGAGCCTACGAGCAGTACTTC. The genes are TRBV6-1 and TRBJ2-7; 7 nucleotides agree with TRBD2. With 6 bases clipped from V and 2 bases from J, the junction kept 7 bases outside the gene matches. This CDR3 region has 14 residues. The V gene's germline CDR1 is MNHNS and CDR2 SASEGT.

The rearrangement links TRBV19 to TRBJ1-2; no clear D gene. Germline loops: CDR1 LNHDA, CDR2 SQIVND (reference sequence). This CDR3 has 16 amino acids. V shed 7 bases and J shed 4 bases, with 22 bases lying between them. The chain's CDR3 is CASNPSRASTIYGYTF. For the CDR3, the DNA is TGTGCCAGTAATCCCAGCCGGGCCTCTACCATCTATGGCTACACCTTC.

V and J are TRBV6-6 and TRBJ1-6; D is unresolved. Germline V lookup: CDR1 MNHNY, CDR2 SVGAGI (reference sequence). There are 13 residues in the CDR3. V was clipped by 8 bases and J by 8 bases, with 13 bases between them. The CDR3 sequence is CASSVTWDSPLHF. CDR3 nucleotides: TGTGCCAGCTCCGTGACGTGGGATTCACCCCTCCACTTT.

The V gene is TRBV7-2, the J gene TRBJ2-7, with 11 bases identical to TRBD2. The V gene end was trimmed by 4 bases and the J gene end by 7 bases; junction bases not matched to a gene: 6. Germline CDR1 SGHTA, CDR2 FQGNSA. The length of the CDR3 is 14 residues. The CDR3 DNA reads TGTGCCAGCAGCTCTCAGACTAGCGGGATTGAGCAGTACTTC. Its translation: CASSSQTSGIEQYF.

Only one count was recorded for this clone. V and J are TRBV6-5 and TRBJ2-1, with 9 bases identical to TRBD2. This CDR3 has 15 amino acids. In germline, CDR1 is MNHEY, CDR2 SVGAGI. J lost 5 bases, V lost 6 bases, and 8 bases had no gene match. The CDR3 DNA follows: TGTGCCAGCAGCCGCTGGGGACTAGCAAACAATGAGCAGTTCTTC. Its protein is CASSRWGLANNEQFF.

This chain links TRBV6-1 with TRBJ1-6; the D is unclear. Germline CDR1 and CDR2: MNHNS and SASEGT. The CDR3 sequence is 14 residues long. V lost 3 bases, J lost 10 bases, and 13 bases lay in between. CDR3 loop: CASSEALRKSPLHF. CDR3 nucleotide sequence: TGTGCCAGCAGTGAGGCCTTAAGGAAATCACCCCTCCACTTT.

This chain connects TRBV6-5 to TRBJ1-3; a possible D gene is TRBD1 (5 bases). Trimming pared 4 bases from V and 2 bases from J, leaving 12 bases between. CDR1 and CDR2 from the germline V gene are MNHEY and SVGAGI. This CDR3 is built from 15 residues. CDR3 in amino acids: CASSFTGTAGNTIYF. The CDR3 bases are TGTGCCAGCAGTTTCACCGGGACTGCTGGAAACACCATATATTTT.

This clone was seen just once. V gene TRBV18 combines with J gene TRBJ2-1; D perhaps matches TRBD2 (6 bases). Germline CDR1 KGHSH, CDR2 LQKENI. The CDR3 has 17 amino acids. Trimming removed 4 bases from V and 8 bases from J, with 24 bases in between. The CDR3 reads CASSRFPVGGGMDEQFF. CDR3 sequence (DNA): TGTGCCAGCTCACGATTCCCCGTTGGGGGAGGTATGGATGAGCAGTTCTTC.

V usage is TRBV7-8 and J usage is TRBJ2-7; D perhaps matches TRBD2 (5 bases). V gave up 5 bases and J gave up 0 bases, with 11 bases separating them. Looked up from germline, CDR1 is SGHVS and CDR2 is FQNEAQ. CDR3 length: 14 amino acids. The CDR3 protein is CASSGLRSSYEQYF. CDR3 DNA: TGTGCCAGCAGCGGACTGAGGAGCTCCTACGAGCAGTACTTC.

The chain is built from TRBV28 and TRBJ1-4; a possible D gene is TRBD1 (6 bases). Trimming pared 8 bases from V and 0 bases from J, leaving 16 bases between. Per germline, CDR1 MDHEN and CDR2 SYDVKM. This CDR3 contains 16 residues. The CDR3: CASDLGGSSTNEKLFF. CDR3 DNA: TGTGCCAGCGACCTGGGGGGCAGTTCAACTAATGAAAAACTGTTTTTT.

This chain joins TRBV6-1 and TRBJ2-1, with D tentatively TRBD2 (7 bases). Germline CDR1 reads MNHNS; CDR2 reads SASEGT. The CDR3 contains 16 residues. The V end was cut by 3 bases, the J end by 7 bases, with 19 bases between. The CDR3 coding sequence is TGTGCCAGCAGTGATCATGGTCGGGGGGCGAAAAATGAGCAGTTCTTC. Protein: CASSDHGRGAKNEQFF.

Concerning this clone itself: Other nucleotide sequences in the sample specify the same CDR3. This chain joins TRBV5-1 and TRBJ1-3, with D perhaps TRBD1 (5 bases). CDR1 is SGHRS and CDR2 is YFSETQ in the germline V gene. V lost 0 bases to trimming and J lost 4 bases, with 8 bases between them. CDR3 length: 14 residues. The CDR3: CASSLGGSGNTIYF. The CDR3 coding sequence is TGCGCCAGCAGCTTGGGGGGGTCCGGAAACACCATATATTTT.

The chain couples TRBV7-3 to TRBJ2-1, with D possibly being TRBD2 (6 bases). Trimming took 6 bases from V and 7 from J, leaving 16 bases between them. The germline V gene encodes CDR1 SGHTA and CDR2 FQGTGA. The CDR3 runs to 14 residues. CDR3 nucleotide sequence: TGTGCCAGCAGGGCGGGATCCATGGCGAATGAGCAGTTCTTC. Amino acid sequence: CASRAGSMANEQFF.

The rearrangement joins TRBV5-4 to TRBJ2-5, with 10 nucleotides matching TRBD2. The CDR3 runs to 16 residues. Germline V gives CDR1 SGHNT, CDR2 YYREEE (reference sequence). The trim removed 3 bases at V and 2 bases at J, leaving 7 bases unmatched. The CDR3 sequence: CASSSKRTSGQETQYF. The CDR3, as DNA: TGTGCCAGCAGCTCTAAAAGGACTAGCGGACAAGAGACCCAGTACTTC.

The chain recombines TRBV6-6 with TRBJ2-7; D is unclear. The CDR3 spans 13 residues. Germline loops: CDR1 MNHNY, CDR2 SVGAGI (reference sequence). V was clipped by 2 bases and J by 2 bases, with 7 bases between them. Here the CDR3 DNA reads TGTGCCAGCAGTTACGGTCGGACCTACGAGCAGTACGTC. This encodes CASSYGRTYEQYV.

The V gene is TRBV7-6, the J gene TRBJ1-3, with D uncertain. The CDR3 spans 14 residues. Between the trimmed V and J ends, which lost 4 bases and 0 bases, there was a span of 7 bases. Germline loops: CDR1 SGHVS, CDR2 FNYEAQ. The CDR3 bases are TGTGCCAGCAGCTCACAGAGCTCTGGAAACACCATATATTTT. It codes for CASSSQSSGNTIYF.

This clone was seen once. The chain joins TRBV15 to TRBJ2-7; 8 nucleotides align to TRBD1. The germline CDR1 and CDR2 sequences are LNHNV and YYDKDF (reference sequence). Trimming cost V 0 bases and J 2 bases; bases outside gene matches: 6. The CDR3 is made up of 16 amino acids. In DNA, the CDR3 is TGTGCCACCAGCAGAGATCTGGTACAGGGGGCCTACGAGCAGTACTTC. It is translated as CATSRDLVQGAYEQYF.

The chain couples TRBV7-9 to TRBJ2-3; D gene uncertain. Trimming stripped 3 bases from V and 9 bases from J, with 13 bases between. This CDR3 spans 13 amino acids. Germline-derived CDR1 and CDR2 are SEHNR and FQNEAQ (reference sequence). The CDR3 is CASSLHYSPTQYF. CDR3 sequence (DNA): TGTGCCAGCAGCTTGCACTATAGCCCAACGCAGTATTTT.

The sample holds a few counts of this clone. The J gene is TRBJ1-3, the V gene TRBV4-3; D unclear. The V and J ends lost 0 bases and 4 bases respectively, with 13 bases between them. The CDR3 sequence is 16 residues long. From germline, CDR1 is LGHNA and CDR2 YSLEER. The CDR3 region has the DNA TGCGCCAGCAGCCAAGATACGGTGGGATCAGGAAACACCATATATTTT. Protein sequence: CASSQDTVGSGNTIYF.

The CDR3 spells CASSSPGTGKNEQYV. CDR3 coding DNA: TGTGCCAGCAGCTCTCCCGGGACAGGGAAAAACGAGCAGTACGTC. The chain recombines TRBV28 with TRBJ2-7; the match to TRBD1 covers 9 bases. Trimming cost V 6 bases and J 5 bases; bases outside gene matches: 11. From germline, CDR1 is MDHEN and CDR2 SYDVKM. CDR3 length: 15 amino acids.

The chain links TRBV18 to TRBJ1-5; tentative D call: TRBD1 (6 bases). V was clipped by 6 bases and J by 3 bases, with 21 bases between them. From germline, CDR1 is KGHSH and CDR2 LQKENI. There are 17 residues in the CDR3. As DNA, the CDR3 is TGTGCCAGCTCCCCAAGGCGTGGGACAAACTACAATCAGCCCCAGCATTTT. It specifies CASSPRRGTNYNQPQHF. Supplemented by reference TRBV18 and TRBJ1-5, the full variable domain reads NAGVMQNPRHLVRRRGQEARLRCSPMKGHSHVYWYRQLPEEGLKFMVYLQKENIIDESGMPKERFSAEFPKEGPSILRIQQVVRGDSAAYFCASSPRRGTNYNQPQHFGDGTRLSIL.

This chain uses TRBV6-5 with TRBJ2-7; 7 positions match TRBD2. The V gene end was trimmed by 2 bases and the J gene end by 6 bases; junction bases not matched to a gene: 13. This CDR3 has 16 amino acids. The germline CDR1 and CDR2 sequences are MNHEY and SVGAGI. The CDR3 here is CASSYLYHGGSGEQYF. In DNA form, the CDR3 reads TGTGCCAGCAGTTACCTATATCACGGGGGGTCCGGCGAGCAGTACTTC.

The chain uses TRBV7-2 and TRBJ2-2; 8 nucleotides align to TRBD2. CDR1 is SGHTA, CDR2 FQGNSA, per germline. V trimming: 6 bases; J trimming: 7 bases; junction bases outside the gene matches: 10. The CDR3 has 15 amino acids. The CDR3 DNA sequence: TGTGCCAGCAGTTCAGTGGGGACTAGGGGCGGGGAGCTGTTTTTT. This encodes CASSSVGTRGGELFF.